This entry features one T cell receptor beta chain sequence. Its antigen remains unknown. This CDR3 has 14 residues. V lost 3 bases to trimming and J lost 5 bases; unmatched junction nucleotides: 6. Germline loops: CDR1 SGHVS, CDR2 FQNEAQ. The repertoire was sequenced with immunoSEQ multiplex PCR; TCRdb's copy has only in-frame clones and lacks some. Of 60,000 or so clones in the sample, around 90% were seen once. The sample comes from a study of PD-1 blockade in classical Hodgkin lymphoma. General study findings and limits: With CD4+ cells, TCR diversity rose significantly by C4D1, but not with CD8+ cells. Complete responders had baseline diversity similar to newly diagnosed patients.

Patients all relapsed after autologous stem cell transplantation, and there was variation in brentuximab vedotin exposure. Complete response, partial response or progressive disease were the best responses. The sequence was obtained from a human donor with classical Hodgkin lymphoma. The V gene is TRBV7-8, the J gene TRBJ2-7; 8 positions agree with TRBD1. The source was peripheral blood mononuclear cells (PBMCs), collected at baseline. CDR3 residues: CASSFATGVDEQYF. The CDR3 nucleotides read TGTGCCAGCAGCTTCGCGACAGGGGTCGACGAGCAGTACTTC. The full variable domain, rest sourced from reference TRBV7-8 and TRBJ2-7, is GAGVSQSPRYKVAKRGQDVALRCDPISGHVSLFWYQQALGQGPEFLTYFQNEAQLDKSGLPSDRFFAERPEGSVSTLKIQRTQQEDSAVYLCASSFATGVDEQYFGPGTRLTVT.